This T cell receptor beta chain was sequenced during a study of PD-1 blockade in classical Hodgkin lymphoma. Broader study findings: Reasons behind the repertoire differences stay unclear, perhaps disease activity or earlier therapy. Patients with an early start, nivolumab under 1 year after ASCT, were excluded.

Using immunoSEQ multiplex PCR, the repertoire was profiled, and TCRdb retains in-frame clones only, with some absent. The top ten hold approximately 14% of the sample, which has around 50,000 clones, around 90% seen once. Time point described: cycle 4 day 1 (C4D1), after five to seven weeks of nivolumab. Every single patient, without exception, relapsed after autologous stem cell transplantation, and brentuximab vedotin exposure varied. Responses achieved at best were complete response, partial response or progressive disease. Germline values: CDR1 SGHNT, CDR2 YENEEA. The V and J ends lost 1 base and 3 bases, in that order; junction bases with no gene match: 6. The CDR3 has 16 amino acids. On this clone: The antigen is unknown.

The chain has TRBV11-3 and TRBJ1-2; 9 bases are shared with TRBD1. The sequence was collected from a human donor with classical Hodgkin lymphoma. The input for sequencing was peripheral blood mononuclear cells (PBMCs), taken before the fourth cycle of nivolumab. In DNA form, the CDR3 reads TGTGCCAGCAGCTTAGGTGGGACAGGGAAGCACTATGGCTACACCTTC. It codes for CASSLGGTGKHYGYTF.